What follows describes a single TCR beta chain. The primer mix had 60 Vbeta and 13 Jbeta primers. Assay: immunoSEQ multiplex PCR; the TCRdb copy retains only in-frame clones and omits some. The sample has about 180,000 clones, around 78% seen once. The data are from a study of cytomegalovirus exposure and HLA in healthy donors. V lost 6 bases, J lost 7 bases, and 12 bases stayed unmatched. This CDR3 is built from 16 residues. Germline V lookup: CDR1 SNHLY, CDR2 FYNNEI. The chain links TRBV2 to TRBJ1-6; TRBD1 matches at 7 bases. This TCR derives from a woman between 50 and 59 years old in good health and CMV-seropositive. The sequenced sample consisted of PBMCs. DNA for the CDR3: TGTGCCAGCAGACAGAACCGGGCAGGGGGGAATTCACCCCTCCACTTT. It is translated as CASRQNRAGGNSPLHF.